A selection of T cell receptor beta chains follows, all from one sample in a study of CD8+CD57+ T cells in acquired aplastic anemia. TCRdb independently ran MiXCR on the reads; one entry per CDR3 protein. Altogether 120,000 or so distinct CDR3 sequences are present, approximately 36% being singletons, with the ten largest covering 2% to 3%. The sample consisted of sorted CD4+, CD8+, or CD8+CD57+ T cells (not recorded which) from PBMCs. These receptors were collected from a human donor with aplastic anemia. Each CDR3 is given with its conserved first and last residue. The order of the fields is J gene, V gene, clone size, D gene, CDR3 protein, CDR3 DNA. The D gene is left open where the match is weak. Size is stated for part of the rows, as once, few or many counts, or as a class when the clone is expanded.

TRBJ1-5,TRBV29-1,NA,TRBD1,CSAATGDRQPQHF,TGCAGCGCCGCGACAGGGGATCGCCAGCCCCAGCATTTT
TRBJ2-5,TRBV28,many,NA,CASSERETQYF,TGTGCCAGCAGTGAGCGAGAGACCCAGTACTTC
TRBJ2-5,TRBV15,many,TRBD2,CATSRTVSGLPETQYF,TGTGCCACCAGCAGAACAGTTAGCGGGCTTCCAGAGACCCAGTACTTC
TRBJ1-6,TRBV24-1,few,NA,CATESNSPLHF,TGTGCCACCGAGAGCAATTCACCCCTCCACTTT
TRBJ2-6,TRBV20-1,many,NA,CSARSLGVANVLTF,TGCAGTGCTAGAAGCTTAGGAGTGGCCAACGTCCTGACTTTC
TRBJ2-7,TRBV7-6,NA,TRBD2,CASSEGLAVFHEQYF,TGTGCCAGCAGCGAAGGACTAGCTGTTTTCCACGAGCAGTACTTC
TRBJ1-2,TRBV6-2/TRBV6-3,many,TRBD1,CASSYVWGSTGGGNGYTF,TGTGCCAGCAGTTACGTCTGGGGTTCAACAGGGGGAGGCAATGGCTACACCTTC
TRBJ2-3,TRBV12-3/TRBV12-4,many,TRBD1,CASSSPGQSPQYF,TGTGCCAGCAGTTCACCGGGACAGTCCCCTCAGTATTTT
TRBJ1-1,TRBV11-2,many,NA,CASSLGVGGRTNTEAFF,TGTGCCAGCAGCTTAGGGGTCGGGGGCCGGACGAACACTGAAGCTTTCTTT
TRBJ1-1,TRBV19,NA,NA,CASKEQGWNTEAFF,TGTGCCAGTAAAGAGCAGGGATGGAACACTGAAGCTTTCTTT
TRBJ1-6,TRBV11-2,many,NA,CASSLKPLRGSGSPLHF,TGTGCCAGCAGCTTAAAGCCCCTAAGGGGGTCCGGTTCACCCCTCCACTTT
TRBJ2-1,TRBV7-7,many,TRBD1,CASSWDRGNEQFF,TGTGCCAGCAGCTGGGACAGGGGTAATGAGCAGTTCTTC
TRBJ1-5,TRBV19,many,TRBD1,CASSPQGQAWGEPQHF,TGTGCCAGTAGTCCGCAAGGACAGGCGTGGGGGGAGCCCCAGCATTTT
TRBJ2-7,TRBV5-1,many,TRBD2,CASSLSERGYFEQYF,TGCGCCAGCAGCTTGTCTGAGCGGGGCTACTTCGAGCAGTACTTC
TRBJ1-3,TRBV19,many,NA,CASSIYGSSGNTIYF,TGTGCCAGTAGTATTTACGGGAGCTCTGGAAACACCATATATTTT
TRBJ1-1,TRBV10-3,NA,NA,CAIMGTMNTEAFF,TGTGCCATCATGGGGACAATGAACACTGAAGCTTTCTTT
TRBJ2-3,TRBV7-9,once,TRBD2,CASSFGLAGINTQYF,TGTGCCAGCAGCTTTGGGCTAGCGGGGATCAATACGCAGTATTTT
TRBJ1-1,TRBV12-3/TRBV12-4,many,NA,CASSFLPTGMGTEAFF,TGTGCCAGCAGTTTCCTACCTACAGGGATGGGCACTGAAGCTTTCTTT
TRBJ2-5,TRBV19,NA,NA,CASSPTGGEETQYF,TGTGCCAGTAGCCCTACAGGGGGGGAGGAGACCCAGTACTTC
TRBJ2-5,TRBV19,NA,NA,CASAQADDVETQYF,TGTGCCAGTGCTCAGGCAGACGATGTGGAGACCCAGTACTTC
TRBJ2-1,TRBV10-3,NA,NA,CAISEVGAYNEQFF,TGTGCCATCAGTGAAGTGGGGGCTTACAATGAGCAGTTCTTC
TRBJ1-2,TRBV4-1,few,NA,CASSRPLGQSYGCTF,TGCGCCAGCAGCCGACCATTAGGACAGTCCTATGGCTGCACCTTC
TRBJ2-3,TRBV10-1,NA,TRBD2,CASSPTSGGANEQYF,TGCGCCAGCAGTCCGACTAGCGGGGGGGCGAATGAGCAGTATTTT
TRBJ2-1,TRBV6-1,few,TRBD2,CASSRSPLAGGNEQFF,TGTGCCAGCAGCCGCTCCCCACTAGCGGGGGGAAATGAGCAGTTCTTC
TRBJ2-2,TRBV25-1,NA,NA,CASSDLAANTGELFF,TGTGCCAGCAGTGATTTGGCAGCGAACACCGGGGAGCTGTTTTTT
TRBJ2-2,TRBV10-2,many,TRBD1,CASSTTGGRANTGELFF,TGCGCCAGCAGTACTACAGGGGGCAGGGCGAACACCGGGGAGCTGTTTTTT
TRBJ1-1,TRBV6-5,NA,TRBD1,CASRDTGGIEAFF,TGTGCCAGCAGGGATACAGGGGGGATTGAAGCTTTCTTT
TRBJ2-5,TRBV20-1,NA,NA,CSAGPMGQKETQYF,TGCAGTGCTGGCCCTATGGGTCAAAAAGAGACCCAGTACTTC
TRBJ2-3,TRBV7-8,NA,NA,CASSLKVTDTQYF,TGTGCCAGCAGCTTAAAAGTCACAGATACGCAGTATTTT
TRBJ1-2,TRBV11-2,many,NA,CASSLLVGIYGYTF,TGTGCCAGCAGCTTATTGGTAGGGATCTATGGCTACACCTTC
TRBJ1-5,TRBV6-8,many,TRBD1,CASSLQGSNQPQHF,TGTGCCAGCAGTTTACAGGGGAGCAATCAGCCCCAGCATTTT
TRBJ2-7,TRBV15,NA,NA,CATSRDRGAHEQYF,TGTGCCACCAGCAGAGACCGGGGGGCTCACGAGCAGTACTTC
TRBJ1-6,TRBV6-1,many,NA,CASSTYSRDYNSPLHF,TGTGCCAGCAGTACTTATTCCCGGGACTATAATTCACCCCTCCACTTT
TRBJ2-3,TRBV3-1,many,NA,CASSGSDTQYF,TGTGCCAGCAGTGGTTCGGATACGCAGTATTTT
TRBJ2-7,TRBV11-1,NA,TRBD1,CASSFLGVVGRGTGDYEQYF,TGTGCCAGCAGCTTCTTAGGAGTGGTCGGTCGAGGGACAGGGGACTACGAGCAGTACTTC
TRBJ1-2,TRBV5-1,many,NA,CASSSADNYGYTF,TGCGCCAGCAGCTCAGCGGATAACTATGGCTACACCTTC
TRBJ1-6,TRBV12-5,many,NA,CASGLEAGSPLHF,TGTGCTAGTGGCCTCGAGGCGGGGTCACCCCTCCACTTT
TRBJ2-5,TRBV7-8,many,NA,CASSLVPYPQETQYF,TGTGCCAGCAGCTTAGTCCCGTACCCTCAAGAGACCCAGTACTTC
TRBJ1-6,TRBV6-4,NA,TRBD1,CASKATGGDNSPLHF,TGTGCCAGCAAAGCGACAGGGGGGGATAATTCACCCCTCCACTTT
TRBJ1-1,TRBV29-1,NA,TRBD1,CSVEDWTGGNTEAFF,TGCAGCGTTGAAGATTGGACAGGGGGGAACACTGAAGCTTTCTTT
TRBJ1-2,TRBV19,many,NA,CASSDNTGTDYGYTF,TGTGCCAGTAGTGACAATACCGGGACGGACTATGGCTACACCTTC
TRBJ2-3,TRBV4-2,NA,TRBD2,CASSPGLAGGNTRYF,TGTGCCAGCAGCCCCGGACTAGCGGGGGGCAATACGCGGTATTTT
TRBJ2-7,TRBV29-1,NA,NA,CSGGHGSYEQYF,TGCAGCGGAGGACACGGCTCCTACGAGCAGTACTTC